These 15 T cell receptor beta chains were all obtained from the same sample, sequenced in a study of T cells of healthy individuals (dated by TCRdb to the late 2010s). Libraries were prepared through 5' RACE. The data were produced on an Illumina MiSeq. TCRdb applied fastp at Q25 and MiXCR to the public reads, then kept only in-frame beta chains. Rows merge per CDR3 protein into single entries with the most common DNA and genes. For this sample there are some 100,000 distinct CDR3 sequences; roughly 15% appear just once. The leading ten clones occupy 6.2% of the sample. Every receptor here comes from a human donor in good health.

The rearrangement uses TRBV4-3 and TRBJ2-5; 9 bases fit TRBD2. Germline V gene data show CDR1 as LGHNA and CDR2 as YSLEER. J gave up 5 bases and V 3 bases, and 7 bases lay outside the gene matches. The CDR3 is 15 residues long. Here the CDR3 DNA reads TGCGCCAGCAGCCAGAGCGGGAGGCCTGTCGAGACCCAGTACTTC. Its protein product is CASSQSGRPVETQYF.

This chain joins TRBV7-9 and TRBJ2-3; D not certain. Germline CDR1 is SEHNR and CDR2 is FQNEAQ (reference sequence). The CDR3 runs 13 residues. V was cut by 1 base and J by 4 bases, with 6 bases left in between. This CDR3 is CASSLVSADTQYF. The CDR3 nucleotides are TGTGCCAGCAGCTTAGTTTCAGCAGATACGCAGTATTTT. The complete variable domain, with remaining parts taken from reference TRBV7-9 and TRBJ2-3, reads DTGVSQNPRHKITKRGQNVTFRCDPISEHNRLYWYRQTLGQGPEFLTYFQNEAQLEKSRLLSDRFSAERPKGSFSTLEIQRTEQGDSAMYLCASSLVSADTQYFGPGTRLTVL.

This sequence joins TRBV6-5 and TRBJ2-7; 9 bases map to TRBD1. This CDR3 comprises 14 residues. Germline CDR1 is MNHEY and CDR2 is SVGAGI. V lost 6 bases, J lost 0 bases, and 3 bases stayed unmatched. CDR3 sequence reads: CASRPDRGSYEQYF. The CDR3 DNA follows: TGTGCCAGCAGACCGGACAGGGGCTCCTACGAGCAGTACTTC.

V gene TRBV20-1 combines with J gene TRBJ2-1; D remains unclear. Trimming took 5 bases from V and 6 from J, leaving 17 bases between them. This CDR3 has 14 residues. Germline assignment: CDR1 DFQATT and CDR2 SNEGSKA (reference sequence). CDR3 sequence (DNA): TGCAGTGCTCCGTCGAGTGGACCACGCAATGAGCAGTTCTTC. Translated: CSAPSSGPRNEQFF.

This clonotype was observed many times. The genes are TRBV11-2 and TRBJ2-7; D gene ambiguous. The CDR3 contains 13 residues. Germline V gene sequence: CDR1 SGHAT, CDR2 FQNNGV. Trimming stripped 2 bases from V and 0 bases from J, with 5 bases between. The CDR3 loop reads CASSLRVSYEQYF. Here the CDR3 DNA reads TGTGCCAGCAGCTTACGAGTCTCCTACGAGCAGTACTTC.

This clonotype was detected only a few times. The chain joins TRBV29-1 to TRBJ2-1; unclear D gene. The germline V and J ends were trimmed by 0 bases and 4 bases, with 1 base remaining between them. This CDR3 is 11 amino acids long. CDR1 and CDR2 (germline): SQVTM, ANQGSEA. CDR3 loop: CSVEEYNEQFF. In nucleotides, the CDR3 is TGCAGCGTTGAAGAATACAATGAGCAGTTCTTC.

CDR3 in amino acids: CSARTFSGGPSYEQYF. The CDR3 bases are TGCAGTGCTAGAACCTTTTCGGGGGGGCCGTCCTACGAGCAGTACTTC. The genes are TRBV20-1 and TRBJ2-7, with 8 bases identical to TRBD2. Germline V gene data show CDR1 as DFQATT and CDR2 as SNEGSKA (reference sequence). This CDR3 spans 16 amino acids. Losses at the gene ends were 2 bases for V and 1 base for J; bases not matched to a gene: 10.

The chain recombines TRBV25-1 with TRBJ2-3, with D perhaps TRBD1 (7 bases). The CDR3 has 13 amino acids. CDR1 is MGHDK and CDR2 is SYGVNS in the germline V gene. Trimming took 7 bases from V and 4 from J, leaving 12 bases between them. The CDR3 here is CASTAGQPDTQYF. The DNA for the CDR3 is TGTGCCAGCACCGCGGGACAGCCAGATACGCAGTATTTT. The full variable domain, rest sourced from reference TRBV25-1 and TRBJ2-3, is EADIYQTPRYLVIGTGKKITLECSQTMGHDKMYWYQQDPGMELHLIHYSYGVNSTEKGDLSSESTVSRIRTEHFPLTLESARPSHTSQYLCASTAGQPDTQYFGPGTRLTVL.

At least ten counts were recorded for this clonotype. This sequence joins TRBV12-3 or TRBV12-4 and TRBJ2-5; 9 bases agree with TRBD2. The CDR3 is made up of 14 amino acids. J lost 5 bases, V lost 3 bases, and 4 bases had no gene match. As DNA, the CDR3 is TGTGCCAGCAGTTTTGCGGGAGGGCTGGAGACCCAGTACTTC. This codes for CASSFAGGLETQYF.

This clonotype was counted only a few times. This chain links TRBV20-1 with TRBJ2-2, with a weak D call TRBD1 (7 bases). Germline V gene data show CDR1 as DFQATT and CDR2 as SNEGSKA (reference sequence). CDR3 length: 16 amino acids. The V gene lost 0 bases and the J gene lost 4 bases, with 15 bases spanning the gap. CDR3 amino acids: CSARDPEGARTGELFF. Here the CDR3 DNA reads TGCAGTGCTAGAGATCCGGAGGGGGCACGCACCGGGGAGCTGTTTTTT.

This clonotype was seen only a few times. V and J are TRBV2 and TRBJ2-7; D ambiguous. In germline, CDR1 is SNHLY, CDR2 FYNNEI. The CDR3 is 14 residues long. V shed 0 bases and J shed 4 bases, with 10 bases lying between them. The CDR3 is CASSEALRRYEQYF. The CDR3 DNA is TGTGCCAGCAGTGAAGCGCTTAGGCGATACGAGCAGTACTTC.

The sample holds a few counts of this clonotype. CDR3 bases: TGTGCCAGCAGTGAACCAAACGGCGTGAGCTCCTACGAGCAGTACTTC. This sequence encodes CASSEPNGVSSYEQYF. V is TRBV2 and J is TRBJ2-7; no clear D gene. CDR1 is SNHLY, CDR2 FYNNEI, per germline. With 2 bases removed from V and 0 bases from J, the gap between germline ends came to 14 bases. There are 16 residues in the CDR3.

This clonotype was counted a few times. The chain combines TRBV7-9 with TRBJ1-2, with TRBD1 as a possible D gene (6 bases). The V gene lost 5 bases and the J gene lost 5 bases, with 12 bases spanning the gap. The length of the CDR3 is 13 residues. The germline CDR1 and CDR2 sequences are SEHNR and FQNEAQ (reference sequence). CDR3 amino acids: CASSLAGAYGYTF. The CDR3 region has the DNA TGTGCCAGCAGCCTCGCGGGGGCGTATGGCTACACCTTC.

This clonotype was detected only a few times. As DNA, the CDR3 is TGTGCCAGCAGTTATAGGGGGCACTCCTACGAGCAGTACTTC. Encoded protein: CASSYRGHSYEQYF. J is TRBJ2-7 and V is TRBV6-5; 7 positions agree with TRBD1. Unmatched junction bases numbered 2, after V lost 3 bases and J lost 0 bases. CDR1 is MNHEY, CDR2 SVGAGI, per germline. The CDR3 extends over 14 amino acids.

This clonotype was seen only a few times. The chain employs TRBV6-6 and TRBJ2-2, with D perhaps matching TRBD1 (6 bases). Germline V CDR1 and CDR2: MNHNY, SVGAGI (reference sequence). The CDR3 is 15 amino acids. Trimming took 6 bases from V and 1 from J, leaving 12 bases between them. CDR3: CASSPTGMNTGELFF. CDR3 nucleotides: TGTGCCAGCAGCCCCACAGGGATGAACACCGGGGAGCTGTTTTTT.